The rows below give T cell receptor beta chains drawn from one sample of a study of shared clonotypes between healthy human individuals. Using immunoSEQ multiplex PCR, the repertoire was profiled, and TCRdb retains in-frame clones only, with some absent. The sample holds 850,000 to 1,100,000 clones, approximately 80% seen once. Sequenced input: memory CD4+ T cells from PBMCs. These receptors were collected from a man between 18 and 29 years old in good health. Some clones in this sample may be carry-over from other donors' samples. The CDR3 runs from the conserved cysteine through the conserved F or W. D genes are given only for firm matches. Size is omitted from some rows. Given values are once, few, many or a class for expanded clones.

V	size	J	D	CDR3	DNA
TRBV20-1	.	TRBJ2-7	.	CSALAYEQYF	TGCAGTGCCCTTGCGTACGAGCAGTACTTC
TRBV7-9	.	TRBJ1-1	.	CASSLQGIEAFF	TGTGCCAGCAGCTTACAGGGCATTGAAGCTTTCTTT
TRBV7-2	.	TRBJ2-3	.	CASSLARRTTDTQYF	TGTGCCAGCAGCTTAGCTCGGCGGACCACAGATACGCAGTATTTT
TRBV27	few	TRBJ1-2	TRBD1	CASSFGQGAGYGYTF	TGTGCCAGCAGTTTCGGACAGGGGGCTGGCTATGGCTACACCTTC
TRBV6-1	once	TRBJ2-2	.	CASSAAGRLVGGGELFF	TGTGCCAGCAGTGCCGCCGGACGCCTAGTAGGAGGCGGGGAGCTGTTTTTT
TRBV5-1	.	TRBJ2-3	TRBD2	CASRDGRAASTDTQYF	TGCGCCAGCAGGGACGGGAGGGCCGCTAGCACAGATACGCAGTATTTT
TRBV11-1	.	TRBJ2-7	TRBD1	CASSLTFTKGAEQYF	TGTGCCAGCAGCTTAACGTTCACGAAGGGGGCAGAGCAGTACTTC
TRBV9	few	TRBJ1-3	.	CASSVAPDGGGSTIYF	TGTGCCAGCAGCGTAGCCCCAGATGGGGGGGGAAGCACCATATATTTT
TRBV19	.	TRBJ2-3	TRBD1	CASSSWRTGTTDTQYF	TGTGCCAGTAGTAGTTGGCGGACAGGGACCACAGATACGCAGTATTTT
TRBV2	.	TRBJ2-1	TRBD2	CASSDGLAGGNEQFF	TGTGCCAGCAGTGACGGACTAGCGGGAGGTAACGAGCAGTTCTTC
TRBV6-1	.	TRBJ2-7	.	CASGFWGPSYEQYF	TGTGCCAGCGGGTTCTGGGGACCCTCCTACGAGCAGTACTTC
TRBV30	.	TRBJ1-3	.	CAWSLGALWDTIYF	TGTGCCTGGAGTCTTGGGGCCCTCTGGGACACCATATATTTT
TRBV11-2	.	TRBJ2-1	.	CASSAGPNEQFF	TGTGCCAGCAGCGCAGGGCCGAATGAGCAGTTCTTC
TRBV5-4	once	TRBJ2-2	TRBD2	CASSPTPGTSGTGELFF	TGTGCCAGCAGCCCCACCCCCGGGACTAGCGGAACCGGGGAGCTGTTTTTT
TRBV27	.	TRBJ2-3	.	CASSYGTALDTQYF	TGTGCCAGCAGTTACGGGACTGCCCTAGATACGCAGTATTTT